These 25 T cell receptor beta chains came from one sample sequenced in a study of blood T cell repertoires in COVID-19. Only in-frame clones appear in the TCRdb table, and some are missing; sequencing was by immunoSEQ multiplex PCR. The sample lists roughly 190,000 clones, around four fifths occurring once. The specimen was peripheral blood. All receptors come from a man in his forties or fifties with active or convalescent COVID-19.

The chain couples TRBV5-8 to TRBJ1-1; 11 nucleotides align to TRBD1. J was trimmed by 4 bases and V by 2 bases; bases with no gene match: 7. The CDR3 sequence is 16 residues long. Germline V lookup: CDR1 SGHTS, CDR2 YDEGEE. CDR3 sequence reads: CASSFTMGQGGTEAFF. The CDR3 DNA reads TGTGCCAGCAGCTTCACAATGGGACAGGGGGGCACTGAAGCTTTCTTT.

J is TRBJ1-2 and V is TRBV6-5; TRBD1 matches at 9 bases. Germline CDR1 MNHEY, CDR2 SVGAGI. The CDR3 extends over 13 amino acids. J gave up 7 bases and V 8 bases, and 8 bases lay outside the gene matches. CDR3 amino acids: CASGWDRASGYTF. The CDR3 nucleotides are TGTGCCAGCGGGTGGGACAGGGCCTCTGGCTACACCTTC.

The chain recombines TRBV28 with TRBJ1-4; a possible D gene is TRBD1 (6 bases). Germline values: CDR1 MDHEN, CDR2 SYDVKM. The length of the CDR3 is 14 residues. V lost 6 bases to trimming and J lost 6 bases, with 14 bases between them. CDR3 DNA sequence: TGTGCCAGCAGCTACAGGGCTTGGGATGAAAAACTGTTTTTT. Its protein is CASSYRAWDEKLFF. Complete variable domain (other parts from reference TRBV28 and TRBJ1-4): DVKVTQSSRYLVKRTGEKVFLECVQDMDHENMFWYRQDPGLGLRLIYFSYDVKMKEKGDIPEGYSVSREKKERFSLILESASTNQTSMYLCASSYRAWDEKLFFGSGTQLSVL.

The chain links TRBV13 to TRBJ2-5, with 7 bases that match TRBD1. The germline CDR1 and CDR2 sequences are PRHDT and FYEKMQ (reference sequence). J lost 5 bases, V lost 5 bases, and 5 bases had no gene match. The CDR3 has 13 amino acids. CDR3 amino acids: CASSPQGSETQYF. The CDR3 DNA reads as TGTGCCAGCAGCCCACAGGGGTCGGAGACCCAGTACTTC.

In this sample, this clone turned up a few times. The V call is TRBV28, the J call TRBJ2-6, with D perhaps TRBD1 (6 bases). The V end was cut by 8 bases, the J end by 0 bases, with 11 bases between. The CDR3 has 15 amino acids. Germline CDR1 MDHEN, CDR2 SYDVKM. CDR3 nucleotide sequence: TGTGCCAGCCAGGACAGCCGCTCTGGGGCCAACGTCCTGACTTTC. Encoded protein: CASQDSRSGANVLTF. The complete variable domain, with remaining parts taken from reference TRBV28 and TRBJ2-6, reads DVKVTQSSRYLVKRTGEKVFLECVQDMDHENMFWYRQDPGLGLRLIYFSYDVKMKEKGDIPEGYSVSREKKERFSLILESASTNQTSMYLCASQDSRSGANVLTFGAGSRLTVL.

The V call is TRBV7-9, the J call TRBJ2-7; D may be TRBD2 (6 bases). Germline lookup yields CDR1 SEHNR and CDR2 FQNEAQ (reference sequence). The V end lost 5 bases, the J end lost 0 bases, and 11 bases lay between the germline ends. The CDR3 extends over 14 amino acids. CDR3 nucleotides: TGTGCCAGCAGCAGGGACTCGAGCTCCTACGAGCAGTACTTC. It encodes CASSRDSSSYEQYF.

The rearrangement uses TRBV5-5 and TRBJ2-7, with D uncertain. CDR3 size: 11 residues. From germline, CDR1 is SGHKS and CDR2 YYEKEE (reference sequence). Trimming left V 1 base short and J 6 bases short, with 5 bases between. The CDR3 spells CASSLTSEQYF. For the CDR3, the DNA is TGTGCCAGCAGCTTGACAAGCGAGCAGTACTTC.

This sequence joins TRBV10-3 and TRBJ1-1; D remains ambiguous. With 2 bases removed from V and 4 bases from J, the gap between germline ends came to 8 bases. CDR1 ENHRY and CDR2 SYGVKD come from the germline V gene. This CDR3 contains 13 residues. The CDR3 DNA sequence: TGTGCCATCAGTGAGAGCGGAGGCACTGAAGCTTTCTTT. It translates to CAISESGGTEAFF.

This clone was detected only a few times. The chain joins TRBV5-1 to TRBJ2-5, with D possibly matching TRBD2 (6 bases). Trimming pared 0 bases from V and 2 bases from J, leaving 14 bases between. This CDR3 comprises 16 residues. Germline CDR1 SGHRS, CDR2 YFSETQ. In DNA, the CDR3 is TGCGCCAGCAGCTTGGGGGCACGGGGGTGGCAAGAGACCCAGTACTTC. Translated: CASSLGARGWQETQYF.

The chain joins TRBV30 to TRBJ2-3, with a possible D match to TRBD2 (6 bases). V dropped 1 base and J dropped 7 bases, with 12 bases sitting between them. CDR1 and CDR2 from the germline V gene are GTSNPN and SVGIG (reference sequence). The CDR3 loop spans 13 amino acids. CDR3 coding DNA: TGTGCCTGGAGTGGCGGGGAAGGGAATACGCAGTATTTT. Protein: CAWSGGEGNTQYF.

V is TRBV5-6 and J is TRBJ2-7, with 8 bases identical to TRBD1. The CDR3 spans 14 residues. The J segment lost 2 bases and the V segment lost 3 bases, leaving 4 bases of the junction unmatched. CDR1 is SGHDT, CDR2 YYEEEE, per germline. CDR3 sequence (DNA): TGTGCCAGCAGCTATCTGGACAGGGCCTACGAGCAGTACTTC. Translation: CASSYLDRAYEQYF.

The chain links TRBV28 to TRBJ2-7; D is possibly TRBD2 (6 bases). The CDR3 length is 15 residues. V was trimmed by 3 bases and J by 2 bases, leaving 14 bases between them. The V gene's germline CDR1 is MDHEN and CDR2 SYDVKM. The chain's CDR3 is CASSLEGGMPYEQYF. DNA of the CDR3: TGTGCCAGCAGTTTGGAGGGAGGCATGCCCTACGAGCAGTACTTC.

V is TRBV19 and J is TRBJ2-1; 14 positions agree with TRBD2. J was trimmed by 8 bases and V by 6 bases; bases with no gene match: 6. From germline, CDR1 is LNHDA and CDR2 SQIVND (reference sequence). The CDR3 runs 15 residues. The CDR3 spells CASRTGTSGGYEQFF. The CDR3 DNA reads TGTGCCAGTAGGACCGGGACTAGCGGGGGTTATGAGCAGTTCTTC.

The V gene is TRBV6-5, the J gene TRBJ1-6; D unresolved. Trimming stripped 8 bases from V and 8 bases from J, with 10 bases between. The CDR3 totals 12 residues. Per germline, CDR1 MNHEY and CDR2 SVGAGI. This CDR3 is CASANADSPLHF. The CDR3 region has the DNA TGTGCCAGCGCAAATGCGGATTCACCCCTCCACTTT.

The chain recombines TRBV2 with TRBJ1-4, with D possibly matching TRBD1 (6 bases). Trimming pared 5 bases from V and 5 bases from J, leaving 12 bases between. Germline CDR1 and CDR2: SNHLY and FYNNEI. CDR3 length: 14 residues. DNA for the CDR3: TGTGCCAGCAGTTACGACAGGACAAATGAAAAACTGTTTTTT. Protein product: CASSYDRTNEKLFF. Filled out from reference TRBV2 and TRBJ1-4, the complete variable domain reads EPEVTQTPSHQVTQMGQEVILRCVPISNHLYFYWYRQILGQKVEFLVSFYNNEISEKSEIFDDQFSVERPDGSNFTLKIRSTKLEDSAMYFCASSYDRTNEKLFFGSGTQLSVL.

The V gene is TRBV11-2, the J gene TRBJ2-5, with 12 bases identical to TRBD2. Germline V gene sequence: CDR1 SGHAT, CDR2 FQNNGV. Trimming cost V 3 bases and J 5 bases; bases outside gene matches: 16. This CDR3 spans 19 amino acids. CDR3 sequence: CASSFTPFRLAGVGETQYF. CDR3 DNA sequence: TGTGCCAGCAGCTTCACCCCGTTTAGACTAGCGGGGGTCGGGGAGACCCAGTACTTC.

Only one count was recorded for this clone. The CDR3 spells CASSPWRANEQFF. The CDR3 DNA follows: TGTGCCAGCAGTCCCTGGAGGGCCAATGAGCAGTTCTTC. The chain carries TRBV6-5 and TRBJ2-1, with D perhaps TRBD2 (6 bases). Germline CDR1 is MNHEY and CDR2 is SVGAGI. The CDR3 has 13 amino acids. Between the trimmed V and J ends, which lost 5 bases and 6 bases, there was a span of 11 bases.

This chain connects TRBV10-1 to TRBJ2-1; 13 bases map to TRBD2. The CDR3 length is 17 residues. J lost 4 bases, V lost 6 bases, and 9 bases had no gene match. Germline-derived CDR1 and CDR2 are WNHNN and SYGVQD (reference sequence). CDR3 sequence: CASSVYTTSGGYNEQFF. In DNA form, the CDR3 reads TGCGCCAGCAGCGTTTATACGACTAGCGGGGGGTACAATGAGCAGTTCTTC.

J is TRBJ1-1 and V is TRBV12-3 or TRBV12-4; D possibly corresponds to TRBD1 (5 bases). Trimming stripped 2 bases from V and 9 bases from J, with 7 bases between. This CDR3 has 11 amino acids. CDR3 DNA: TGTGCCAGCAGTTTAAACAGGCAAGCTTTCTTT. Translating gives CASSLNRQAFF.

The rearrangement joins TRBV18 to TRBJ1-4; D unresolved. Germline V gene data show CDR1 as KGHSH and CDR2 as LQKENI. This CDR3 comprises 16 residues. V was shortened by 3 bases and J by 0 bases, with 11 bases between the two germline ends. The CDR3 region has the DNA TGTGCCAGCTCACCCGCCTCGGGAGCAACTAATGAAAAACTGTTTTTT. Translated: CASSPASGATNEKLFF.

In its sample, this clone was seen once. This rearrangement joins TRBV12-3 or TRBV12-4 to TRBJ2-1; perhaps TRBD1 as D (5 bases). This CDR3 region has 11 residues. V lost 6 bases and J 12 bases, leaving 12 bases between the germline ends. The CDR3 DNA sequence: TGTGCCAGCAGGTCAGGGTACCGGCAGTTCTTC. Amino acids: CASRSGYRQFF.

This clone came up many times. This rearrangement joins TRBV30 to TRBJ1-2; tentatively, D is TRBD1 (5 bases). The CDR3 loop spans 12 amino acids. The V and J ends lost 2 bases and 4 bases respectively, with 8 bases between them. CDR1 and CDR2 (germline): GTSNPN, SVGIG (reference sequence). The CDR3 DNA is TGTGCCTGGAGTTACAGGAGCTATGGCTACACCTTC. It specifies CAWSYRSYGYTF.

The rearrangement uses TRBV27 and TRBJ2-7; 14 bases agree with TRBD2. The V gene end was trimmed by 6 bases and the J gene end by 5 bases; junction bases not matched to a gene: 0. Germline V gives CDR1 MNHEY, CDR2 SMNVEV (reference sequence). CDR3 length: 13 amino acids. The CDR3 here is CASRGLAGDEQYF. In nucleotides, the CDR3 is TGTGCCAGCAGGGGACTAGCGGGAGACGAGCAGTACTTC.

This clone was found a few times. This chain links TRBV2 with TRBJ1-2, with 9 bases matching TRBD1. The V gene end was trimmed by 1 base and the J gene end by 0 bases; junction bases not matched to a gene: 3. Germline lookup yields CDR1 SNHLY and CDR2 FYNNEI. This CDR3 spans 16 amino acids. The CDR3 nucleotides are TGTGCCAGCAGTGAAGACCGGACAGGGGCTAACTATGGCTACACCTTC. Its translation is CASSEDRTGANYGYTF.

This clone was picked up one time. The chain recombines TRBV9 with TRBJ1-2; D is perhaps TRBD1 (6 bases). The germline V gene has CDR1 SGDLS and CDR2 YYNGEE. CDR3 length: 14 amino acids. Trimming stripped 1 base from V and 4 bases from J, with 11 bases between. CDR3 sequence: CASSVWGGGYGYTF. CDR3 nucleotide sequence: TGTGCCAGCAGCGTATGGGGGGGCGGCTATGGCTACACCTTC.